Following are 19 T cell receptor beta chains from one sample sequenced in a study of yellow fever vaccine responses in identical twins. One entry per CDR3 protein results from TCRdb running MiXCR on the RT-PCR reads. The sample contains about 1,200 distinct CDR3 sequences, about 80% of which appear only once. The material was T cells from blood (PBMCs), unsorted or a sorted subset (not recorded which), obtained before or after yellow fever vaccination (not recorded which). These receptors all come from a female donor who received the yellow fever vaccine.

The CDR3 sequence is CASSMGGDTQYF. CDR3 bases: TGTGCCAGTAGTATGGGTGGAGATACGCAGTATTTT. The genes are TRBV19 and TRBJ2-3; unclear D gene. The CDR3 has 12 residues. Germline V CDR1 and CDR2: LNHDA, SQIVND (reference sequence). Trimming took off 3 bases at V and 5 bases at J, with 6 bases between the two ends.

CDR3: CASSFEILREQYF. The CDR3 coding sequence is TGTGCCAGCAGCTTCGAGATTTTGCGCGAGCAGTACTTC. This rearrangement joins TRBV11-1 to TRBJ2-7; no clear D. V was trimmed by 3 bases and J by 6 bases, leaving 12 bases between them. Germline V gene data show CDR1 as SGHAT and CDR2 as FQDESV (reference sequence). The length of the CDR3 is 13 residues.

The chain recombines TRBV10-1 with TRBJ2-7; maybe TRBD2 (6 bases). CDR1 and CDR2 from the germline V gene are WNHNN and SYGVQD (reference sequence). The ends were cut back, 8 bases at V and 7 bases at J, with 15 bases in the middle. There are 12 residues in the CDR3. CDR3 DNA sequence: TGCGCCAGCGGGACTGGCTTGAGGGAGCAGTACTTC. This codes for CASGTGLREQYF.

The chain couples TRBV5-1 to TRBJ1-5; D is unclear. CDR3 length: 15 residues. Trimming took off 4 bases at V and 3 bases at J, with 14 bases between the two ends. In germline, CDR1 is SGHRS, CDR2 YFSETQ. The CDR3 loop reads CASSPRSGPNQPQHF. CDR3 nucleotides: TGCGCCAGCAGCCCCAGGTCGGGCCCCAATCAGCCCCAGCATTTT.

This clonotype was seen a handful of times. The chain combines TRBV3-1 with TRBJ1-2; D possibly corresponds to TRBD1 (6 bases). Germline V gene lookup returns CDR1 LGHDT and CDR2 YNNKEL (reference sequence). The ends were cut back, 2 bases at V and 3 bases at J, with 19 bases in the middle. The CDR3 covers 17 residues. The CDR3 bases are TGTGCCAGCAGCCAATTGCCAACGGGGGGCGCGGACTATGGCTACACCTTC. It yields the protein CASSQLPTGGADYGYTF.

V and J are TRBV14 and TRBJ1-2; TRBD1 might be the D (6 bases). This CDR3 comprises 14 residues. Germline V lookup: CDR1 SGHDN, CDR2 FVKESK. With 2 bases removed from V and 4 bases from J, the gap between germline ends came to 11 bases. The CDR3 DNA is TGTGCCAGCAGCCAACGGACGGACAGCTATGGCTACACCTTC. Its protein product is CASSQRTDSYGYTF.

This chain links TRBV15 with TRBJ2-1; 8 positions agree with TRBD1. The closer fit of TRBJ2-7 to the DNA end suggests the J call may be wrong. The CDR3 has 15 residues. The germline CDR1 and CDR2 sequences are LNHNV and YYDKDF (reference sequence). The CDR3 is CATSRGTGGTDEQYF. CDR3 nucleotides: TGTGCCACCAGCAGAGGTACAGGGGGAACCGATGAGCAGTACTTC.

Here the CDR3 DNA reads TGTGCTAGTGGTTTGGGGGGGTACGAGCAGTACGTC. This codes for CASGLGGYEQYV. This chain joins TRBV12-5 and TRBJ2-7, with D possibly called TRBD1 or TRBD2 (5 bases each). The CDR3 consists of 12 residues. V gave up 1 base and J gave up 4 bases, with 5 bases separating them. Looked up from germline, CDR1 is LGHNT and CDR2 is FRNRAP.

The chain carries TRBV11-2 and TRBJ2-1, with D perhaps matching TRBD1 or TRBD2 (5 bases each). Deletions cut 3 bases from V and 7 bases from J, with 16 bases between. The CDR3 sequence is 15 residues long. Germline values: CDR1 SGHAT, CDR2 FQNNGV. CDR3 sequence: CASSFGPGAENEQFF. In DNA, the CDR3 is TGTGCCAGCAGCTTTGGGCCCGGGGCTGAAAATGAGCAGTTCTTC.

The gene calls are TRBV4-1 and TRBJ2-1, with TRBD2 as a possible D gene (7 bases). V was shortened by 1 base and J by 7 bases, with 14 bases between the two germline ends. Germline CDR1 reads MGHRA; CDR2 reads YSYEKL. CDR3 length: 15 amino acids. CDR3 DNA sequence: TGCGCCAGCAGCCAAGGGTGGGGGGGCCGGAATGAGCAGTTCTTC. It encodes CASSQGWGGRNEQFF.

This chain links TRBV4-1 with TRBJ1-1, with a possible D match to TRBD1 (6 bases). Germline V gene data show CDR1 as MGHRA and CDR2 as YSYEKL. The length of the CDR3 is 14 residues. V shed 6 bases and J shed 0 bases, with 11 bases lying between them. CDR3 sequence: CASREEGVNTEAFF. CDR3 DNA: TGCGCCAGCAGAGAAGAGGGGGTGAACACTGAAGCTTTCTTT.

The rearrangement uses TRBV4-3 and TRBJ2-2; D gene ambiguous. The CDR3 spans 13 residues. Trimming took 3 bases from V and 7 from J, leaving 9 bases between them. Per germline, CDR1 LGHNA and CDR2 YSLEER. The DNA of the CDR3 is TGCGCCAGCAGCCACCTCATAAACGGGGAGCTGTTTTTT. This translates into CASSHLINGELFF.

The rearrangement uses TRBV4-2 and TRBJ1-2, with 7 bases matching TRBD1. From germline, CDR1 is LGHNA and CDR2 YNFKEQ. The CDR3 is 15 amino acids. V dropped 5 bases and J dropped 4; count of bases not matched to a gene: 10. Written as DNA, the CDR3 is TGTGCCAGCAGCACCCGGGACAGCGCCAGCTATGGCTACACCTTC. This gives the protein CASSTRDSASYGYTF.

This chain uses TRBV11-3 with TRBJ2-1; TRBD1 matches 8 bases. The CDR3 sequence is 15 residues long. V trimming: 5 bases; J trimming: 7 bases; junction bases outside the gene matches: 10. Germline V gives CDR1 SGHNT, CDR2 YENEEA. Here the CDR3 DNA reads TGTGCCAGCAGCCCCCGGACAGGGATTGGAAATGAGCAGTTCTTC. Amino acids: CASSPRTGIGNEQFF.

The CDR3 bases are TGTGCCAGCAGTAAAAGACCTCCAACAACTAATGAAAAACTGTTTTTT. It encodes CASSKRPPTTNEKLFF. The chain is built from TRBV2 and TRBJ1-4; D is unclear. V was cut by 5 bases and J by 0 bases, with 13 bases left in between. This CDR3 region has 16 residues. Germline values: CDR1 SNHLY, CDR2 FYNNEI.

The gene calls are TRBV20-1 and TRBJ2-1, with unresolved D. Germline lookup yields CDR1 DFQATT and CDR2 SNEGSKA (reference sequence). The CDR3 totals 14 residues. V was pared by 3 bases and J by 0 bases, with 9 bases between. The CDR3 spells CSASGLGSYNEQFF. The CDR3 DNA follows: TGCAGTGCTAGCGGGCTGGGCTCCTACAATGAGCAGTTCTTC.

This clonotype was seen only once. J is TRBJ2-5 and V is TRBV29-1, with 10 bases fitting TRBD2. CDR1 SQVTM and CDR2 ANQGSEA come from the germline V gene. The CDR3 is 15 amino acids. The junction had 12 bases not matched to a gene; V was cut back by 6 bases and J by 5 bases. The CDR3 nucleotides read TGCAGCGTGAGACCTAGCGGGAGAAGGTTTGAGACCCAGTACTTC. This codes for CSVRPSGRRFETQYF. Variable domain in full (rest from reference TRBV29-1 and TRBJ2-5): SAVISQKPSRDICQRGTSLTIQCQVDSQVTMMFWYRQQPGQSLTLIATANQGSEATYESGFVIDKFPISRPNLTFSTLTVSNMSPEDSSIYLCSVRPSGRRFETQYFGPGTRLLVL.

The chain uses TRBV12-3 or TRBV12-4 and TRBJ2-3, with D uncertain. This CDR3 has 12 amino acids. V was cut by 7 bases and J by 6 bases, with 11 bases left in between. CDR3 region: CASTLQSDTQYF. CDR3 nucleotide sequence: TGTGCCAGCACCTTACAGTCTGATACGCAGTATTTT.

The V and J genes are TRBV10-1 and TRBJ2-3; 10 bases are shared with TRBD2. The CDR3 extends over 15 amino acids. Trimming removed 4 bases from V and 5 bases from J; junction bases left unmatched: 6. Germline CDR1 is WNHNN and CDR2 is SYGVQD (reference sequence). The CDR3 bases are TGCGCCAGCAGTGGACTAGCGGGCGGGGGAGATACGCAGTATTTT. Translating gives CASSGLAGGGDTQYF.